This T cell receptor beta chain was identified in a study of beta chain features in type 1 diabetes. Study summary: In all, around 100 million sorted cells from all samples were analyzed.

Concerning this clone itself: Its target is not known.

V lost 5 bases to trimming and J lost 6 bases; unmatched junction nucleotides: 11. This CDR3 is 15 amino acids long. Germline V lookup: CDR1 MDHEN, CDR2 SYDVKM. The authors reverse transcribed all of the isolated RNA, so sequencing captured expressed TCRB transcripts. Sequencing used immunoSEQ multiplex PCR; TCRdb keeps in-frame clones, though not all of them. This sample has about 620,000 clones; around 16% occur once, and the top ten carry around 0.095%. Points from the study as a whole: Healthy donors had naive, central memory and Treg TCRB repertoires that appeared less similar than those seen among patients. People with Type 1 diabetes carried modestly yet significantly shorter TCRB CDR3s in all four CD4+ subsets.

All sorted populations exceeded 95% purity. The sequence came from a young man in good health. The V call is TRBV28, the J call TRBJ2-3, with 7 bases fitting TRBD1. The sequencing input was naive CD4+ T cells from blood. The CDR3 sequence: CASSPYRQGLDTQYF. CDR3 sequence (DNA): TGTGCCAGCAGTCCCTACCGACAGGGCTTGGATACGCAGTATTTT. Using reference TRBV28 and TRBJ2-3 for the parts outside the CDR3, the full variable domain is DVKVTQSSRYLVKRTGEKVFLECVQDMDHENMFWYRQDPGLGLRLIYFSYDVKMKEKGDIPEGYSVSREKKERFSLILESASTNQTSMYLCASSPYRQGLDTQYFGPGTRLTVL.